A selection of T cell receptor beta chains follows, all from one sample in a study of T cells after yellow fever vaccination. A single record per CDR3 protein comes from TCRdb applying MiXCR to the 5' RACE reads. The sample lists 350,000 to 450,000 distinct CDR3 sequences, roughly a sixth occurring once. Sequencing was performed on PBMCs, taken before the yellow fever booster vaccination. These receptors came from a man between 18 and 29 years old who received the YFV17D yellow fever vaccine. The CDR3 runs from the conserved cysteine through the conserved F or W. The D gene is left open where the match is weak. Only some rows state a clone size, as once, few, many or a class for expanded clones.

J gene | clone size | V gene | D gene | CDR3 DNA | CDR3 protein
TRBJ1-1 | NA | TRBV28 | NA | TGTGCCAGCAGTTTATACAGGAACACTGAAGCTTTCTTT | CASSLYRNTEAFF
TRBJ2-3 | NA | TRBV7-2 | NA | TGTGCCAGCAGCGCCTCTAGGGGCACAGATACGCAGTATTTT | CASSASRGTDTQYF
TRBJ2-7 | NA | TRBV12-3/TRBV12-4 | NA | TGTGCCAGCAGTTACGCGGACGAGCAGTACTTC | CASSYADEQYF
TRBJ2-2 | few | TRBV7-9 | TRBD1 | TGTGCCAGCAGTACCGGGACAGGCCCCACCGGGGAGCTGTTTTTT | CASSTGTGPTGELFF
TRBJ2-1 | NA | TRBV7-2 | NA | TGTGCCAGCAGCTTCGACAGGGGACTAGCTTTTGAGCAGTTCTTC | CASSFDRGLAFEQFF
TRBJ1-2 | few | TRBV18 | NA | TGTGCCAGCTCACCCCTGATAAGGGGGACAAATGGCTACACCTTC | CASSPLIRGTNGYTF
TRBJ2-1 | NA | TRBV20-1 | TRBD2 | TGCAGTGCTAGAGGTAGGGTAGCGGGGCCCAGCTCCTACAATGAGCAGTTCTTC | CSARGRVAGPSSYNEQFF
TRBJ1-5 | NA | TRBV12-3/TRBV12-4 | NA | TGTGCCAGCAGCTCAGGGGAACGGCCCCAGCATTTT | CASSSGERPQHF
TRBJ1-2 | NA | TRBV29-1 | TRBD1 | TGCAGCGTTTCCCCGGACAGGGGAGGCTACACCTTC | CSVSPDRGGYTF
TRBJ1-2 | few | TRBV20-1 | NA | TGCAGTGCTAGAGACTCATGGCGGGGAGGCTACACCTTC | CSARDSWRGGYTF
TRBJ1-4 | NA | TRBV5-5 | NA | TGTGCCAGCAGCCCTTGGACAGCAACTAATGAAAAACTGTTTTTT | CASSPWTATNEKLFF
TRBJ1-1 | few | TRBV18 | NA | TGTGCCAGCTCACCCGCCTTCGACAGAGTAATTGAAGCTTTCTTT | CASSPAFDRVIEAFF
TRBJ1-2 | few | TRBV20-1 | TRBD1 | TGCAGTGCAACGGGACAGGTGGGGGGCTACACCTTC | CSATGQVGGYTF
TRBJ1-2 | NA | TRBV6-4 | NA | TGTGCCAGCAGCCCTACCGGGACGGCGAACTATGGCTACACCTTC | CASSPTGTANYGYTF
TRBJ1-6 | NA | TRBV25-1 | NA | TGTGCCAGCAGTGAAAACCGGGATTCACCCCTCCACTTT | CASSENRDSPLHF
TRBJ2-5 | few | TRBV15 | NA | TGTGCCACCAGCAGAGATCAACCGGGGGCAACCGGGGAGACCCAGTACTTC | CATSRDQPGATGETQYF
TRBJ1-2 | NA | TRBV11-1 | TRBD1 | TGTGCCAGCAGCGCCGCCGACAGGGCAGGCTACACCTTC | CASSAADRAGYTF
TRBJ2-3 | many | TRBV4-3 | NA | TGCGCCAGCAGCCAAGGGACAGATAACACAGATACGCAGTATTTT | CASSQGTDNTDTQYF
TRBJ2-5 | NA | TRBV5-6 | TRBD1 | TGTGCCAGCAGCTCCCGGGACAGGGGGACCCAGTACTTC | CASSSRDRGTQYF
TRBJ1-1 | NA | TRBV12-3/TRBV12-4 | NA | TGTGCCAGCAGTTCCGACGCCTCTGAAGCTTTCTTT | CASSSDASEAFF
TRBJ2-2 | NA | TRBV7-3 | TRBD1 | TGTGCCAGCAGCGCAGACAGGGGACGGGCCACCGGGGAGCTGTTTTTT | CASSADRGRATGELFF
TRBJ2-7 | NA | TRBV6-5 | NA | TGTGCCAGCAGTTACTCCCAACCATCCTACGAGCAGTACTTC | CASSYSQPSYEQYF
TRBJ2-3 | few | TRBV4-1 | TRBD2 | TGCGCCAGCAGCCGGCTAGCGGGGGGGCCCTCAGATACGCAGTATTTT | CASSRLAGGPSDTQYF
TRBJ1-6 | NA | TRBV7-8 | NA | TGTGCCAGCAGCTTAGTCCCCCGGGGCCGCTTTACACCCCTCCACTTT | CASSLVPRGRFTPLHF
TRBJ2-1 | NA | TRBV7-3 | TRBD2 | TGTGCCAGCAGCTTAGTGGTTAGCGGGGGCTACAATGAGCAGTTCTTC | CASSLVVSGGYNEQFF
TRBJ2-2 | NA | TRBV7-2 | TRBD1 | TGTGCCAGCAGCTACCAGACAGGGCCCGGGGAGCTGTTTTTT | CASSYQTGPGELFF
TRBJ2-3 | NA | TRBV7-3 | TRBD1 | TGTGCCAGCAGCGCAGGGACAGCAGATACGCAGTATTTT | CASSAGTADTQYF
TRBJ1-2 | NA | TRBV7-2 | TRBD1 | TGTGCCAGCTCCGGGACAGGAGATTTTGGCTACACCTTC | CASSGTGDFGYTF
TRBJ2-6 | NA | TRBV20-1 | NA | TGCAGTGGCTCTGGGGCCAACGTCCTGACTTTC | CSGSGANVLTF
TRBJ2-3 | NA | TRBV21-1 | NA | TGTGCCAGCAGCAGCCACCCCGGACGACAGGGGAGGAAAGATACGCAGTATTTT | CASSSHPGRQGRKDTQYF
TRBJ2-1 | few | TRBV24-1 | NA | TGTGCCACCCAAGACCCAGAAACGAACAATGAGCAGTTCTTC | CATQDPETNNEQFF
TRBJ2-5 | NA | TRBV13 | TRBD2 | TGTGCCAGCAGCTTAGCACCTGAGGGGACTAGCGAAGAGACCCAGTACTTC | CASSLAPEGTSEETQYF
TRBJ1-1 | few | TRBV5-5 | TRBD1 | TGTGCCAGCAGCTCTGGCTCTACAGGGGGCCACACTGAAGCTTTCTTT | CASSSGSTGGHTEAFF
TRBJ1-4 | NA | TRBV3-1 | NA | TGTGCCAGCAGCCAAAGGGAAAAACTGTTTTTT | CASSQREKLFF
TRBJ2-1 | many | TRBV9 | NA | TGTGCCAGCAGCGCAACGGGGGCGTTGATCCACAATGAGCAGTTCTTC | CASSATGALIHNEQFF
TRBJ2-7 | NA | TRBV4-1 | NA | TGCGCCAGCAGCCAAGGAAGGGGACTGGTGGTCTACGAGCAGTACTTC | CASSQGRGLVVYEQYF
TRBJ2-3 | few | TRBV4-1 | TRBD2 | TGCGCCAGCAGCCAAGGCACGACTAGCGGGGGGGCGGCAGATACGCAGTATTTT | CASSQGTTSGGAADTQYF
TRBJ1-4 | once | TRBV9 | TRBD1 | TGTGCCAGCAGCGCCGGACAGGGAATCATTGAAAAACTGTTTTTT | CASSAGQGIIEKLFF
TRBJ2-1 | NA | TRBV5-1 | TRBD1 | TGCGCCAGCAGCTACAGCCCGGGACAGGGATACAATGAGCAGTTCTTC | CASSYSPGQGYNEQFF
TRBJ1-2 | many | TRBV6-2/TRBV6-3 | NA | TGTGCCAGCAGTTACTCGAGAGACGGAAACTATGGCTACACCTTC | CASSYSRDGNYGYTF
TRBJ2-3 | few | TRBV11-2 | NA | TGTGCCAGCAGCCTCGGGACGGGGGATTCAGATACGCAGTATTTT | CASSLGTGDSDTQYF
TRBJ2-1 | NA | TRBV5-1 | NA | TGCGCCAGCAGCTTGGGTGGGGGGGCCTTTGAAAATGAGCAGTTCTTC | CASSLGGGAFENEQFF
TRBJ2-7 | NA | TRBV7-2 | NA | TGTGCCAGCAGCTCGGCCATAGGGGGCTACGAGCAGTACTTC | CASSSAIGGYEQYF
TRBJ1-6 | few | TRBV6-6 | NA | TGTGCCAGCAGTTACTCGAATGGGTGGGGGCTCTCACCCCTCCACTTT | CASSYSNGWGLSPLHF
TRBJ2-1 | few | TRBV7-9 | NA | TGTGCCAGCAGCTTAGCGGGCGCCAACAATGAGCAGTTCTTC | CASSLAGANNEQFF
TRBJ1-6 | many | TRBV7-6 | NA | TGTGCCAGCAGCTTTACCGGAAATTCACCCCTCCACTTT | CASSFTGNSPLHF
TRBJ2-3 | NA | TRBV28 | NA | TGTGCCAGCAGCTGGGAATATGTCACAGATACGCAGTATTTT | CASSWEYVTDTQYF
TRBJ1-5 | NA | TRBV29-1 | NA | TGCAGCGTTGCTGGGGACGGACAGCCCCAGCATTTT | CSVAGDGQPQHF
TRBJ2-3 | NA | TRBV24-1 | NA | TGTGCCACCAGTGATAGACAGTTCACAGATACGCAGTATTTT | CATSDRQFTDTQYF
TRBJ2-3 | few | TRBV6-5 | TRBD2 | TGTGCCAGCAGTTTCGGGACTATCACAGATACGCAGTATTTT | CASSFGTITDTQYF
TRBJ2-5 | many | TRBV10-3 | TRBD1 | TGTGCCACAAGACAGGGGCAAGAGACCCAGTACTTC | CATRQGQETQYF
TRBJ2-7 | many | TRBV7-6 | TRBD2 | TGTGCCAGCAGCCCTAGCGGGGGGTACTCCTACGAGCAGTACTTC | CASSPSGGYSYEQYF
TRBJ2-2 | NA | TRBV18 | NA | TGTGCCAGCTCACAGATACGCACCGGGGAGCTGTTTTTT | CASSQIRTGELFF
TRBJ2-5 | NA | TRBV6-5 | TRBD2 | TGTGCCAGCAGTTCTAGCGGAGCACCGCGGGAGACCCAGTACTTC | CASSSSGAPRETQYF
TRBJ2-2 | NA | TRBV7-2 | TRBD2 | TGTGCCAGCAGCTTAGATTTTAGCGGGGGGTTGAACACCGGGGAGCTGTTTTTT | CASSLDFSGGLNTGELFF
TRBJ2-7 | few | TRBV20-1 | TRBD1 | TGCAGTGCTAGCGGCCACAGGGGAAGTCTAGAGCAGTACTTC | CSASGHRGSLEQYF